This paragraph reports one T cell receptor beta chain. This specimen comes from a study of blood T cell repertoires in COVID-19. The length of the CDR3 is 16 residues. Germline V gives CDR1 LGHDT, CDR2 YNNKEL (reference sequence). The V end lost 4 bases, the J end lost 0 bases, and 15 bases lay between the germline ends. Clones were sequenced by immunoSEQ multiplex PCR, and TCRdb holds only the in-frame ones, with some missing. The data contain around 130,000 clones, about four fifths of them singletons. The chain combines TRBV3-1 (or the pseudogene TRBV3-2) with TRBJ1-2; tentatively, D is TRBD1 (6 bases). The material sequenced was peripheral blood. This TCR came from a human donor in a cohort sampled during active COVID-19. CDR3: CASSRSTGWSNYGYTF. CDR3 nucleotides: TGTGCCAGCAGCCGAAGCACAGGGTGGTCTAACTATGGCTACACCTTC.